The 21 T cell receptor beta chains reported below all come from one sample, sequenced in a study of OX40 agonist ivuxolimab in advanced cancers. Receptor amplification or capture employed the immunoSEQ multiplex PCR assay. The clones in this table, taken by TCRdb from immuneACCESS, are in-frame only. Not every clone is retained; where verified, under half of the shortfall comes from an unresolved V gene, and the cause of the rest is unknown. This sample lists 55,000 to 60,000 clones; 93% were detected once. The top ten hold 18% of the sample. The material sequenced was CD4+ or CD8+ T cells sorted from blood, taken in a trial of the OX40 agonist ivuxolimab. All receptors derive from an adult with an advanced solid tumor such as melanoma, head and neck, liver or kidney cancer.

In DNA form, the CDR3 reads TGTGCCAGCAGTTACGTGATAGGGACCTACGAGCAGTACTTC. Its translation: CASSYVIGTYEQYF. The chain has TRBV6-6 and TRBJ2-7, with no clear D. The CDR3 is 14 residues long. Trimming removed 2 bases from V and 2 bases from J, with 10 bases in between. The germline V gene encodes CDR1 MNHNY and CDR2 SVGAGI (reference sequence).

The V call is TRBV5-6, the J call TRBJ2-7, with 8 bases that match TRBD2. Germline CDR1 reads SGHDT; CDR2 reads YYEEEE. The ends lost 3 bases at V and 1 base at J; junction bases unmatched: 15. This CDR3 comprises 18 residues. CDR3 sequence: CASSSQPGWGTRSYEQYF. The CDR3 nucleotides read TGTGCCAGCAGCTCACAACCGGGATGGGGGACTAGATCCTACGAGCAGTACTTC. Full variable domain (remainder filled in from reference TRBV5-6 and TRBJ2-7): DAGVTQSPTHLIKTRGQQVTLRCSPKSGHDTVSWYQQALGQGPQFIFQYYEEEERQRGNFPDRFSGHQFPNYSSELNVNALLLGDSALYLCASSSQPGWGTRSYEQYFGPGTRLTVT.

A few counts support this clone. The chain joins TRBV15 to TRBJ2-7, with D possibly TRBD2 on 6 matching bases. V shed 7 bases and J shed 5 bases, with 18 bases lying between them. This CDR3 is built from 14 residues. Germline-derived CDR1 and CDR2 are LNHNV and YYDKDF (reference sequence). CDR3 bases: TGTGCCACCACCGACGAGACTAGTGAGGACGAGCAGTACTTC. As protein: CATTDETSEDEQYF.

The rearrangement joins TRBV27 to TRBJ1-6; D not certain. The CDR3 sequence is 16 residues long. The V end was cut by 5 bases, the J end by 2 bases, with 13 bases between. The V gene's germline CDR1 is MNHEY and CDR2 SMNVEV (reference sequence). CDR3 nucleotides: TGTGCCAGCAGTACGTACGTCGGGACCTATAATTCACCCCTCCACTTT. Translating it yields CASSTYVGTYNSPLHF.

This clone was observed once. V is TRBV6-1 and J is TRBJ2-7; 7 bases map to TRBD1. Germline V lookup: CDR1 MNHNS, CDR2 SASEGT. The CDR3 is made up of 14 amino acids. V was pared by 6 bases and J by 4 bases, with 9 bases of the junction left unmatched. This chain's CDR3 is CASSAFRTGYEQYF. CDR3 sequence (DNA): TGTGCCAGCAGCGCCTTCCGGACAGGATACGAGCAGTACTTC.

The chain combines TRBV4-3 with TRBJ2-4, with 8 bases lining up with TRBD1. The ends lost 0 bases at V and 6 bases at J; junction bases unmatched: 16. The CDR3 runs to 19 residues. Germline V gives CDR1 LGHNA, CDR2 YSLEER. The CDR3 is CASSQDLGVGQGFGNIQYF. CDR3 DNA: TGCGCCAGCAGCCAAGATCTGGGTGTAGGACAGGGATTCGGAAACATTCAGTACTTC.

V and J are TRBV4-1 and TRBJ2-1; TRBD2 agrees at 7 bases. The CDR3 runs to 16 residues. Trimming removed 1 base from V and 8 bases from J; junction bases left unmatched: 11. Germline CDR1 MGHRA, CDR2 YSYEKL. The CDR3 reads CASSQVFAGARDEQFF. In DNA, the CDR3 is TGCGCCAGCAGCCAAGTATTCGCGGGAGCTCGTGATGAGCAGTTCTTC.

CDR3: CSVGSNRVRPNEQFF. The CDR3 DNA reads as TGCAGCGTTGGGTCTAACAGGGTTCGTCCCAATGAGCAGTTCTTC. V is TRBV29-1 and J is TRBJ2-1; possibly TRBD1 for D (6 bases). Germline CDR1 reads SQVTM; CDR2 reads ANQGSEA. Trimming stripped 4 bases from V and 6 bases from J, with 19 bases between. This CDR3 region has 15 residues.

The chain is built from TRBV14 and TRBJ2-5, with 8 bases lining up with TRBD2. V shed 3 bases, J shed 4 bases, and the junction held 7 bases outside the gene matches. CDR1 and CDR2 from the germline V gene are SGHDN and FVKESK. The CDR3 length is 15 residues. The CDR3 loop reads CASSHYGLAGETQYF. The DNA of the CDR3 is TGTGCCAGCAGCCATTATGGCCTAGCGGGAGAGACCCAGTACTTC. Together with reference TRBV14 and TRBJ2-5, the CDR3 gives the full variable domain: EAGVTQFPSHSVIEKGQTVTLRCDPISGHDNLYWYRRVMGKEIKFLLHFVKESKQDESGMPNNRFLAERTGGTYSTLKVQPAELEDSGVYFCASSHYGLAGETQYFGPGTRLLVL.

The CDR3 DNA sequence: TGTGCCAGCAGAACTTTAAATGCCGGGAGTGAAGCTTTCTTT. Translated, it gives CASRTLNAGSEAFF. The gene calls are TRBV6-1 and TRBJ1-1; no definite D call. Germline V gene lookup returns CDR1 MNHNS and CDR2 SASEGT. This CDR3 is built from 14 residues. V lost 6 bases to trimming and J lost 7 bases, with 18 bases between them.

This chain links TRBV27 with TRBJ2-7; D is uncertain. The CDR3 consists of 14 residues. V dropped 2 bases and J dropped 6 bases, with 14 bases sitting between them. Germline V gene data show CDR1 as MNHEY and CDR2 as SMNVEV (reference sequence). CDR3 sequence: CASSLDIGEGEQYF. CDR3 in DNA: TGTGCCAGCAGTTTAGATATAGGAGAAGGCGAGCAGTACTTC.

The genes are TRBV13 and TRBJ2-1; TRBD1 aligns across 7 bases. CDR1 is PRHDT, CDR2 FYEKMQ, per germline (reference sequence). Unmatched junction bases numbered 3, after V lost 4 bases and J lost 3 bases. There are 14 residues in the CDR3. Here the CDR3 reads CASSSDRFYNEQFF. CDR3 DNA sequence: TGTGCCAGCAGCTCGGACAGGTTCTACAATGAGCAGTTCTTC.

This clone was counted a single time. The chain is built from TRBV9 and TRBJ2-3; no reliable D call. Trimming left V 1 base short and J 5 bases short, with 5 bases between. The CDR3 loop spans 12 amino acids. Germline CDR1 and CDR2: SGDLS and YYNGEE. This CDR3 reads CASSVYGDTQYF. In DNA, the CDR3 is TGTGCCAGCAGCGTATACGGAGATACGCAGTATTTT.

A single count supports this clone. The rearrangement joins TRBV13 to TRBJ2-5, with D perhaps TRBD1 (6 bases). CDR1 PRHDT and CDR2 FYEKMQ come from the germline V gene (reference sequence). The CDR3 totals 14 residues. V lost 5 bases to trimming and J lost 5 bases, with 15 bases between them. Written as DNA, the CDR3 is TGTGCCAGCAGCCCTCAGAGGGGGTCGGAGACCCAGTACTTC. Translated, it gives CASSPQRGSETQYF.

The chain recombines TRBV10-2 with TRBJ2-2; D is possibly TRBD2 (5 bases). There are 14 residues in the CDR3. Trimming removed 6 bases at V and 6 bases at J, with 14 bases between. Germline CDR1 and CDR2: WSHSY and SAAADI. This chain's CDR3 is CASRVPLASGELFF. Here the CDR3 DNA reads TGCGCCAGCAGGGTTCCCCTAGCATCCGGGGAGCTGTTTTTT.

The genes are TRBV27 and TRBJ2-1; TRBD2 matches at 9 bases. The CDR3 length is 18 residues. V shed 4 bases, J shed 2 bases, and the junction held 12 bases outside the gene matches. Germline values: CDR1 MNHEY, CDR2 SMNVEV (reference sequence). This CDR3 is CASSWGLADAAPYNEQFF. CDR3 sequence (DNA): TGTGCCAGCAGTTGGGGACTAGCCGACGCGGCTCCCTACAATGAGCAGTTCTTC.

The chain couples TRBV7-6 to TRBJ2-2; unclear D gene. Germline CDR1 and CDR2: SGHVS and FNYEAQ. The CDR3 consists of 12 residues. V was clipped by 7 bases and J by 6 bases, with 9 bases between them. The CDR3 DNA is TGTGCCAGCACCCCCTTGTCCGGGGAGCTGTTTTTT. As protein: CASTPLSGELFF.

This chain connects TRBV7-2 to TRBJ1-5; 7 positions agree with TRBD1. CDR3 length equals 16 residues. From germline, CDR1 is SGHTA and CDR2 FQGNSA. Unmatched junction bases numbered 8, after V lost 5 bases and J lost 1 base. This CDR3 is CASSELAGQSNQPQHF. CDR3 DNA: TGTGCCAGCAGCGAACTAGCGGGACAGAGCAATCAGCCCCAGCATTTT. Full variable domain (rest looked up from reference TRBV7-2 and TRBJ1-5): GAGVSQSPSNKVTEKGKDVELRCDPISGHTALYWYRQSLGQGLEFLIYFQGNSAPDKSGLPSDRFSAERTGGSVSTLTIQRTQQEDSAVYLCASSELAGQSNQPQHFGDGTRLSIL.

The gene calls are TRBV19 and TRBJ2-3; D gene ambiguous. Trimming removed 1 base from V and 3 bases from J, with 5 bases in between. The CDR3 consists of 13 residues. Looked up from germline, CDR1 is LNHDA and CDR2 is SQIVND (reference sequence). CDR3 loop: CASSIVQTDTQYF. The CDR3 DNA sequence: TGTGCCAGTAGTATAGTTCAGACAGATACGCAGTATTTT.

In DNA form, the CDR3 reads TGTGCCAGCAGTTTAGGGTCGGAACCTATAGAGAGGGGCAATCAGCCCCAGCATTTT. This encodes CASSLGSEPIERGNQPQHF. The chain uses TRBV28 and TRBJ1-5; D is undetermined. Looked up from germline, CDR1 is MDHEN and CDR2 is SYDVKM. The CDR3 is 19 amino acids. Trimming stripped 2 bases from V and 2 bases from J, with 22 bases between. The complete variable domain, with remaining parts taken from reference TRBV28 and TRBJ1-5, reads DVKVTQSSRYLVKRTGEKVFLECVQDMDHENMFWYRQDPGLGLRLIYFSYDVKMKEKGDIPEGYSVSREKKERFSLILESASTNQTSMYLCASSLGSEPIERGNQPQHFGDGTRLSIL.

The chain joins TRBV9 to TRBJ2-7; D is possibly TRBD2 (5 bases). The V and J ends lost 4 bases and 2 bases respectively, with 13 bases between them. The CDR3 is made up of 14 amino acids. The germline gives CDR1 SGDLS, CDR2 YYNGEE. The CDR3 region is CASSYGERPYEQYF. The CDR3 DNA reads TGTGCCAGCAGCTATGGGGAGAGACCCTACGAGCAGTACTTC. The full variable domain, completed using reference TRBV9 and TRBJ2-7, is DSGVTQTPKHLITATGQRVTLRCSPRSGDLSVYWYQQSLDQGLQFLIQYYNGEERAKGNILERFSAQQFPDLHSELNLSSLELGDSALYFCASSYGERPYEQYFGPGTRLTVT.